These 19 T cell receptor beta chains originate from one sample sequenced in a study of human T cells and chemical hapten exposure. TCRdb used MiXCR to reprocess the RACE reads, holding one entry per CDR3 protein. The data show 300,000 to 400,000 distinct CDR3 sequences, roughly 5% seen once. The time point here: pre-sensitization, week 0. The sample's treatment: therapeutic diphenylcyclopropenone sensitization with weekly scalp DPC. The source material was whole blood, sampled in connection with sensitization to the hapten diphenylcyclopropenone (DPC). The source of these receptors is a woman aged 45-59 years with alopecia areata. Some clones in this sample may be carry-over from other donors' samples.

This chain joins TRBV30 and TRBJ1-5, with TRBD1 as a possible D gene (5 bases). The CDR3 has 14 amino acids. The germline V and J ends were trimmed by 3 bases and 4 bases, with 13 bases remaining between them. In germline, CDR1 is GTSNPN, CDR2 SVGIG (reference sequence). CDR3 DNA sequence: TGTGCCTGGAGCACCGGGACGGGTAATCAGCCCCAGCATTTT. Translation gives CAWSTGTGNQPQHF.

This clonotype occurred a few times. The rearrangement uses TRBV6-6 and TRBJ2-7, with 9 bases identical to TRBD2. With V trimmed by 5 bases and J by 6 bases, 2 bases remained unmatched. Germline CDR1 MNHNY, CDR2 SVGAGI (reference sequence). The CDR3 is 12 amino acids. This CDR3 is CASSGTSTEQYF. Here the CDR3 DNA reads TGTGCCAGCAGTGGGACTAGCACCGAGCAGTACTTC.

This clonotype was seen a handful of times. The chain uses TRBV7-6 and TRBJ2-1; 11 bases map to TRBD2. Germline assignment: CDR1 SGHVS and CDR2 FNYEAQ. The CDR3 length is 16 residues. V was clipped by 5 bases and J by 7 bases; unmatched bases: 10. For the CDR3, the DNA is TGTGCCAGCAGCGCACCGGGACTAGCGGATCTGAATGAGCAGTTCTTC. Protein sequence: CASSAPGLADLNEQFF.

The rearrangement uses TRBV29-1 and TRBJ2-7, with D possibly called TRBD1 or TRBD2 (5 bases each). The ends were cut back, 1 base at V and 4 bases at J, with 11 bases in the middle. Germline V gene sequence: CDR1 SQVTM, CDR2 ANQGSEA. The CDR3 runs 13 residues. CDR3 residues: CSVEGEGWYEQYF. CDR3 nucleotides: TGCAGCGTTGAAGGAGAGGGGTGGTACGAGCAGTACTTC.

This clonotype was counted only a few times. V and J are TRBV4-1 and TRBJ1-1, with D tentatively TRBD1 (6 bases). The CDR3 contains 16 residues. Germline V gives CDR1 MGHRA, CDR2 YSYEKL. Trimming removed 3 bases from V and 5 bases from J, with 19 bases in between. The CDR3 bases are TGCGCCAGCAGCCATGGGGGGCAATGGGGAGATACTGAAGCTTTCTTT. Protein sequence: CASSHGGQWGDTEAFF.

The chain carries TRBV6-1 and TRBJ2-1; TRBD2 matches at 9 bases. The junction had 15 bases not matched to a gene; V was cut back by 10 bases and J by 5 bases. The CDR3 extends over 16 amino acids. Germline CDR1 and CDR2: MNHNS and SASEGT. CDR3 amino acids: CATEGSSSGANNEQFF. DNA of the CDR3: TGTGCCACAGAGGGAAGCTCTAGCGGGGCGAACAATGAGCAGTTCTTC.

This clonotype was found many times. This rearrangement joins TRBV12-3 or TRBV12-4 to TRBJ2-5, with 8 positions matching TRBD1. This CDR3 spans 15 amino acids. Trimming cost V 6 bases and J 4 bases; bases outside gene matches: 10. CDR3 protein: CASSSQGADRETQYF. CDR3 in DNA: TGTGCCAGCAGCTCCCAGGGGGCTGATCGAGAGACCCAGTACTTC.

The gene calls are TRBV27 and TRBJ1-6; TRBD1 agrees at 7 bases. Trimming took 6 bases from V and 8 from J; bases not matched to a gene: 4. Germline V lookup: CDR1 MNHEY, CDR2 SMNVEV (reference sequence). The CDR3 sequence is 13 residues long. The CDR3, as DNA: TGTGCCAGCAGCCCGACAGGGCATTCACCCCTCCACTTT. As protein: CASSPTGHSPLHF.

Many counts were recorded for this clonotype. The chain combines TRBV7-2 with TRBJ2-3; D is possibly TRBD1 (5 bases). The V and J ends lost 5 bases and 0 bases respectively, with 15 bases between them. CDR1 is SGHTA and CDR2 is FQGNSA in the germline V gene. The CDR3 totals 16 residues. The CDR3 DNA follows: TGTGCCAGCAGCAATGGGGTGGGGCGGAGCACAGATACGCAGTATTTT. Residues: CASSNGVGRSTDTQYF.

This clonotype has more than one count but fewer than ten. The chain combines TRBV7-2 with TRBJ2-3; weak D call: TRBD2 (7 bases). Germline V gene sequence: CDR1 SGHTA, CDR2 FQGNSA. The CDR3 totals 16 residues. Trimming pared 5 bases from V and 4 bases from J, leaving 19 bases between. CDR3 region: CASSPSGGGGADTQYF. CDR3 bases: TGTGCCAGCAGCCCTTCGGGAGGCGGGGGCGCAGATACGCAGTATTTT.

This sequence joins TRBV10-3 and TRBJ2-7; 10 nucleotides line up with TRBD1. The junction had 5 bases not matched to a gene; V was cut back by 2 bases and J by 1 base. CDR3 size: 16 residues. CDR1 is ENHRY, CDR2 SYGVKD, per germline. The DNA for the CDR3 is TGTGCCATCAGTGAGCCCGGGACAGGGGATTCCTACGAGCAGTACTTC. Amino acid sequence: CAISEPGTGDSYEQYF.

The V call is TRBV5-1, the J call TRBJ1-1; D call uncertain. Trimming stripped 0 bases from V and 8 bases from J, with 20 bases between. The germline V gene encodes CDR1 SGHRS and CDR2 YFSETQ. This CDR3 has 16 residues. This CDR3 is CASSLVLGGMTIEAFF. The CDR3 DNA reads as TGCGCCAGCAGCTTGGTATTGGGCGGGATGACGATAGAAGCTTTCTTT.

In this sample, this clonotype turned up many times. The V call is TRBV18, the J call TRBJ1-4; D ambiguous. Trimming stripped 0 bases from V and 8 bases from J, with 10 bases between. The germline V gene has CDR1 KGHSH and CDR2 LQKENI. The CDR3 has 14 amino acids. The DNA for the CDR3 is TGTGCCAGCTCACCACCGGTAGGGTCGGAAAAACTGTTTTTT. This encodes CASSPPVGSEKLFF.

This clonotype has only a few counts. CDR3 DNA sequence: TGTGCCAGCAGTTTGCCGGGGTCCGAGCAGTACTTC. This gives the protein CASSLPGSEQYF. This rearrangement joins TRBV12-3 or TRBV12-4 to TRBJ2-7; D may be TRBD2 (5 bases). The CDR3 has 12 amino acids. Trimming cost V 3 bases and J 6 bases, with 9 bases left between them.

This clonotype was seen a few times. The chain has TRBV2 and TRBJ2-2; D call uncertain. V was shortened by 1 base and J by 6 bases, with 12 bases between the two germline ends. The germline CDR1 and CDR2 sequences are SNHLY and FYNNEI. The CDR3 runs 15 residues. CDR3 sequence reads: CASSEGLGKAGELFF. In nucleotides, the CDR3 is TGTGCCAGCAGTGAAGGACTGGGGAAGGCCGGGGAGCTGTTTTTT.

At least ten counts were recorded for this clonotype. The chain uses TRBV5-1 and TRBJ2-7; 8 bases map to TRBD1. V gave up 0 bases and J gave up 3 bases; unmatched junction bases: 5. This CDR3 contains 15 residues. In germline, CDR1 is SGHRS, CDR2 YFSETQ. DNA of the CDR3: TGCGCCAGCAGCTTGGCGGGGACAGGAGTCTACGAGCAGTACTTC. Its translation: CASSLAGTGVYEQYF.

This clonotype was observed a handful of times. The J gene is TRBJ2-2, the V gene TRBV15; 9 nucleotides match TRBD2. Looked up from germline, CDR1 is LNHNV and CDR2 is YYDKDF (reference sequence). The CDR3 sequence is 15 residues long. V trimming: 0 bases; J trimming: 9 bases; junction bases outside the gene matches: 5. The CDR3 sequence is CATSRDKAGGRELFF. Written as DNA, the CDR3 is TGTGCCACCAGCAGAGATAAGGCGGGAGGGAGGGAGCTGTTTTTT.

This clonotype was seen ten or more times. The rearrangement uses TRBV18 and TRBJ2-3; no firm D call. The CDR3 has 13 amino acids. Germline lookup yields CDR1 KGHSH and CDR2 LQKENI. The V end was cut by 8 bases, the J end by 0 bases, with 9 bases between. The CDR3 protein is CASSPPSTDTQYF. The CDR3 nucleotides read TGTGCCAGCAGCCCACCTAGCACAGATACGCAGTATTTT. Full variable domain (missing parts from reference TRBV18 and TRBJ2-3): NAGVMQNPRHLVRRRGQEARLRCSPMKGHSHVYWYRQLPEEGLKFMVYLQKENIIDESGMPKERFSAEFPKEGPSILRIQQVVRGDSAAYFCASSPPSTDTQYFGPGTRLTVL.

This clonotype was detected many times. The rearrangement uses TRBV29-1 and TRBJ2-7; 7 nucleotides line up with TRBD1. Looked up from germline, CDR1 is SQVTM and CDR2 is ANQGSEA. The CDR3 runs 12 residues. Germline trimming cut 6 bases from V and 2 bases from J; bases unmatched to any gene: 4. CDR3 nucleotide sequence: TGCAGCGTCGGGGACAGCCCCTACGAGCAGTACTTC. Protein: CSVGDSPYEQYF.